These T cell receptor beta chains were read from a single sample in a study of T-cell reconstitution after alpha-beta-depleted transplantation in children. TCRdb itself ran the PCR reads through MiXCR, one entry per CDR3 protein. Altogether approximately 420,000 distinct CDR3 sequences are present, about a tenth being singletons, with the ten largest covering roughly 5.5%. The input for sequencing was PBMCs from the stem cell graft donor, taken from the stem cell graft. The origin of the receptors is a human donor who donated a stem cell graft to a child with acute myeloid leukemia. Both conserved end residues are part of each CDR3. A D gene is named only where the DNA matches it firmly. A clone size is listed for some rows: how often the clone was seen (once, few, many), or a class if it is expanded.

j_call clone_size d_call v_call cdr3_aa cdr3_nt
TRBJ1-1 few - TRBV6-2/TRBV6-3 CASSYRHANTEAFF TGTGCCAGCAGTTACAGACACGCGAACACTGAAGCTTTCTTT
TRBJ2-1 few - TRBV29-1 CSARAPNEQFF TGCAGCGCCAGGGCTCCTAATGAGCAGTTCTTC
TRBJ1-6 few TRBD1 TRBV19 CASSQGEDSPLHF TGTGCCAGTTCCCAGGGGGAAGACTCACCCCTCCACTTT
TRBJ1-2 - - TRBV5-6 CASSFIGTEGGYTF TGTGCCAGCAGCTTCATCGGGACGGAGGGAGGCTACACCTTC
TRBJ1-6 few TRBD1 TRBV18 CASSPGGQGYSPLHF TGTGCCAGCTCACCAGGGGGACAGGGTTATTCACCCCTCCACTTT
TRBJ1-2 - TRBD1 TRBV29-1 CSVRRWTGGAYGYTF TGCAGCGTTCGACGATGGACAGGGGGCGCCTATGGCTACACCTTC
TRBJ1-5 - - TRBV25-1 CASSEVNNQPQHF TGTGCCAGCAGTGAAGTTAACAATCAGCCCCAGCATTTT
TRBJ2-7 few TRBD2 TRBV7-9 CASSSHSGKTYEQYF TGTGCCAGCAGCTCCCATAGCGGGAAGACCTACGAGCAGTACTTC
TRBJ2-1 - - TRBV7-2 CASSRGGTSSSYNEQFF TGTGCCAGCAGCAGAGGGGGGACTTCCAGCTCCTACAATGAGCAGTTCTTC
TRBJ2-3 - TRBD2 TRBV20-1 CSARDRGGHTDTQYF TGCAGTGCTAGAGATCGGGGGGGCCACACAGATACGCAGTATTTT
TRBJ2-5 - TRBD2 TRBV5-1 CASSFGLAGEETQYF TGCGCCAGCAGCTTCGGACTAGCGGGAGAAGAGACCCAGTACTTC
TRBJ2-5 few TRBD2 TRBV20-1 CSARDRLAGVETQYF TGCAGTGCTAGAGATCGGCTAGCGGGAGTAGAGACCCAGTACTTC
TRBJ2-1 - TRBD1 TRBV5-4 CASSREQGALNEQFF TGTGCCAGCAGCCGAGAACAGGGGGCGCTCAATGAGCAGTTCTTC
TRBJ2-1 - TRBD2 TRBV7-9 CASSPHLRGGANREQFF TGTGCCAGCAGCCCACATTTGCGCGGGGGGGCCAATCGTGAGCAGTTCTTC
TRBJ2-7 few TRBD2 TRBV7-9 CASSQAGGRYEQYF TGTGCCAGCAGCCAAGCGGGAGGGAGATACGAGCAGTACTTC
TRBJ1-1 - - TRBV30 CAWTDTNTEAFF TGTGCCTGGACGGACACTAACACTGAAGCTTTCTTT
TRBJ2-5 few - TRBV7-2 CASSLAPRGETQYF TGTGCCAGCAGCTTAGCCCCCAGGGGAGAGACCCAGTACTTC
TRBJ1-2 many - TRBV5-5 CASSLLSMTYGYTF TGTGCCAGCAGCTTGCTCAGTATGACCTATGGCTACACCTTC
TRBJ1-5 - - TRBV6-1 CASSAGVSQPQHF TGTGCCAGCAGTGCAGGGGTGAGTCAGCCCCAGCATTTT
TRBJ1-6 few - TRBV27 CASSFGGGNSPLHF TGTGCCAGCAGTTTTGGAGGTGGTAATTCACCCCTCCACTTT
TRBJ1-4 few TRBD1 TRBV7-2 CASSRGQGSEKLFF TGTGCCAGCAGCCGAGGACAGGGGAGTGAAAAACTGTTTTTT
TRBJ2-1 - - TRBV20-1 CSLFPGPRSHEQFF TGCAGTTTATTCCCGGGCCCCCGCAGCCATGAGCAGTTCTTC
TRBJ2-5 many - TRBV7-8 CASSYPARGSTETQYF TGTGCCAGCAGCTACCCCGCCCGGGGGAGCACCGAGACCCAGTACTTC
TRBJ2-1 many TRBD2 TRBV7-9 CASSLGEGSDEQFF TGTGCCAGCAGCTTAGGGGAGGGATCTGATGAGCAGTTCTTC
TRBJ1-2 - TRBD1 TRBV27 CASSSRQGRAYGYTF TGTGCCAGCAGTTCCCGACAGGGACGGGCCTATGGCTACACCTTC
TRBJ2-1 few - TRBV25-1 CASSRGTLYNEQFF TGTGCCAGCAGTCGGGGGACACTCTACAATGAGCAGTTCTTC
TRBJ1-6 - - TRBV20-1 CSARGGGSYNSPLHF TGCAGTGCTAGAGGCGGGGGCTCCTATAATTCACCCCTCCACTTT
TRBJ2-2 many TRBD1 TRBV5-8 CASRGQGASTGELFF TGTGCCAGCAGGGGACAGGGGGCCAGCACCGGGGAGCTGTTTTTT
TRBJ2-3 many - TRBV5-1 CASSPTGISDTQYF TGCGCCAGCAGCCCTACAGGGATCTCAGATACGCAGTATTTT
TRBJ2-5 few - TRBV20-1 CSADARTVQYF TGCAGTGCGGACGCCCGGACAGTTCAGTACTTC
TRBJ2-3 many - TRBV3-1 CASSQTPGDTQYF TGTGCCAGCAGCCAAACCCCTGGTGATACGCAGTATTTT
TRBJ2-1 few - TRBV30 CAGVQGGDEQFF TGTGCCGGCGTACAGGGCGGCGATGAGCAGTTCTTC
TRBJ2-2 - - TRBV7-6 CASSLQQGEGTGELFF TGTGCCAGCAGTTTACAGCAGGGGGAGGGCACCGGGGAGCTGTTTTTT
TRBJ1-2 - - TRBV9 CASSVDRNYGYTF TGTGCCAGCAGCGTAGACAGGAATTATGGCTACACCTTC
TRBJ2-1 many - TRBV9 CASSVGTASEQFF TGTGCCAGCAGCGTGGGGACGGCAAGCGAGCAGTTCTTC
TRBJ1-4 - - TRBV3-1 CASCFRTHPPWANEKLFF TGTGCCAGCTGTTTTAGGACCCATCCCCCGTGGGCTAATGAAAAACTGTTTTTT
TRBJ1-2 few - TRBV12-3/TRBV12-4 CASSFGATSKNGYTF TGTGCCAGCAGTTTCGGGGCCACCTCGAAGAATGGCTACACCTTC
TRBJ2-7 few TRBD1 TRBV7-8 CASSPRQGLVDEQYF TGTGCCAGCAGCCCGAGACAGGGTTTAGTAGACGAGCAGTACTTC
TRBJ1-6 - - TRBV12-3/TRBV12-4 CASTPGDRGLSPLHF TGTGCCAGCACCCCCGGGGATCGGGGGCTTTCACCCCTCCACTTT
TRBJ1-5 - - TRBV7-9 CASSLAGVNQPQHF TGTGCCAGCAGCTTAGCAGGGGTGAATCAGCCCCAGCATTTT
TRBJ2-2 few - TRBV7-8 CASSLALGELFF TGTGCCAGCAGCTTAGCCCTTGGGGAGCTGTTTTTT
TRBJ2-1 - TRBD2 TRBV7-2 CASRIRTSGPYNEQFF TGTGCCAGCAGAATAAGGACTAGCGGACCCTACAATGAGCAGTTCTTC
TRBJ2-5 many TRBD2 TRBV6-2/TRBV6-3 CASSASGSPLETQYF TGTGCCAGCAGTGCTAGCGGGAGTCCCCTCGAGACCCAGTACTTC
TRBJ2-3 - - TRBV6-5 CASSVLDTQYF TGTGCCAGCAGCGTTTTGGATACGCAGTATTTT
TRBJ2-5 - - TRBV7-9 CASSLGALALETQYF TGTGCCAGCAGCTTAGGGGCGCTAGCGCTGGAGACCCAGTACTTC
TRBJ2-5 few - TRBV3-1 CASSQGFETQYF TGTGCCAGCAGCCAAGGATTCGAGACCCAGTACTTC
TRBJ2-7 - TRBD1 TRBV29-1 CSGGTGTGNEQYF TGCAGCGGAGGAACCGGGACAGGTAACGAGCAGTACTTC
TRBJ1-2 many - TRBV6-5 CASRGPPGGYTF TGTGCCAGCAGAGGTCCCCCGGGGGGCTACACCTTC
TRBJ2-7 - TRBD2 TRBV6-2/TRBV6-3 CASTAGGPQYF TGTGCCAGCACCGCGGGAGGGCCGCAGTACTTC
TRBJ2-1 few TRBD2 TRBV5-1 CASSLESSGGNSYNEQFF TGCGCCAGCAGCTTGGAAAGTAGCGGGGGGAACTCCTACAATGAGCAGTTCTTC
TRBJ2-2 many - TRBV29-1 CSVEANTGELFF TGCAGCGTTGAAGCGAACACCGGGGAGCTGTTTTTT
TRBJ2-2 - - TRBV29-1 CSSETAGENGELFF TGCAGCTCGGAGACAGCGGGCGAGAACGGGGAGCTGTTTTTT